Each of the 32 T cell receptor beta chains below was sequenced from the same sample in a study of cytomegalovirus exposure and HLA in healthy donors (dated by TCRdb to 2016 to 2017). Library generation was performed with the immunoSEQ multiplex PCR assay. The multiplex PCR relied on a mix of 60 forward primers for TCR Vbeta segments and 13 reverse primers for TCR Jbeta segments. Sourced from immuneACCESS, this table was stored by TCRdb with only in-frame sequences that have V and J called. A share of the clones is absent; for the studies checked, an unresolved V gene accounts for under half, and the remainder has no known explanation. The sample data list 150,000 to 200,000 clones, and around two thirds of these were observed just once. Around 2.9% of the sample is taken by the ten largest. The sample comprised PBMCs. These receptor sequences come from a man aged 40-55 years in good health and CMV-seronegative.

The chain is built from TRBV5-6 and TRBJ1-5, with 9 bases fitting TRBD1. This CDR3 has 16 residues. V lost 5 bases and J lost 1; bases outside the gene matches: 7. Germline V gene lookup returns CDR1 SGHDT and CDR2 YYEEEE. The CDR3 loop is CASSHRGLGSNQPQHF. The CDR3 DNA reads TGTGCCAGCAGTCACAGGGGGCTCGGGAGCAATCAGCCCCAGCATTTT.

The chain joins TRBV14 to TRBJ2-7; 7 bases align to TRBD1. V trimming: 5 bases; J trimming: 3 bases; junction bases outside the gene matches: 1. CDR1 and CDR2 from the germline V gene are SGHDN and FVKESK. The CDR3 length is 12 residues. This chain's CDR3 is CASSRDSYEQYF. The DNA for the CDR3 is TGTGCCAGCAGCAGGGACAGCTACGAGCAGTACTTC.

This chain links TRBV30 with TRBJ1-3, with D perhaps TRBD1 (5 bases). Germline V gene sequence: CDR1 GTSNPN, CDR2 SVGIG (reference sequence). This CDR3 contains 13 residues. V lost 8 bases, J lost 0 bases, and 11 bases lay in between. Here the CDR3 reads CARQGISGNTIYF. In DNA, the CDR3 is TGTGCCCGTCAGGGTATCTCTGGAAACACCATATATTTT.

V gene TRBV18 combines with J gene TRBJ1-2, with TRBD1 matching 11 bases. Trimming took 1 base from V and 7 from J; bases not matched to a gene: 11. Germline CDR1 KGHSH, CDR2 LQKENI. The CDR3 length is 17 residues. CDR3 residues: CASSPRGPGDRGSGYTF. CDR3 nucleotides: TGTGCCAGCTCACCACGGGGCCCCGGGGACAGGGGGTCTGGCTACACCTTC. Full variable domain (rest looked up from reference TRBV18 and TRBJ1-2): NAGVMQNPRHLVRRRGQEARLRCSPMKGHSHVYWYRQLPEEGLKFMVYLQKENIIDESGMPKERFSAEFPKEGPSILRIQQVVRGDSAAYFCASSPRGPGDRGSGYTFGSGTRLTVV.

This chain links TRBV7-3 with TRBJ2-3; D gene unclear. Germline CDR1 SGHTA, CDR2 FQGTGA. V was cut by 1 base and J by 1 base, with 6 bases left in between. CDR3 length equals 14 residues. CDR3 amino acids: CASSLNFGTDTQYF. CDR3 sequence (DNA): TGTGCCAGCAGCTTAAATTTCGGCACAGATACGCAGTATTTT.

This chain connects TRBV5-5 to TRBJ1-1; D remains unclear. Germline V gene sequence: CDR1 SGHKS, CDR2 YYEKEE (reference sequence). There are 15 residues in the CDR3. V lost 0 bases and J 3 bases, leaving 12 bases between the germline ends. The CDR3 region has the DNA TGTGCCAGCAGCTTGGGGGTCGGGAAGTACACTGAAGCTTTCTTT. Its protein product is CASSLGVGKYTEAFF. The full variable domain, with the rest looked up from reference TRBV5-5 and TRBJ1-1, is DAGVTQSPTHLIKTRGQQVTLRCSPISGHKSVSWYQQVLGQGPQFIFQYYEKEERGRGNFPDRFSARQFPNYSSELNVNALLLGDSALYLCASSLGVGKYTEAFFGQGTRLTVV.

The chain employs TRBV28 and TRBJ1-3; the match to TRBD1 covers 11 bases. The ends lost 3 bases at V and 8 bases at J; junction bases unmatched: 6. Germline CDR1 MDHEN, CDR2 SYDVKM. This CDR3 region has 15 residues. DNA for the CDR3: TGTGCCAGCAGTTTGGACAGGGGGCGCCCGGACACCATATATTTT. Encoded protein: CASSLDRGRPDTIYF.

This clone was seen a single time. A read error may account for a junction end that differs from germline. The chain employs TRBV7-2 and TRBJ1-1, with D tentatively TRBD1 (6 bases). The CDR3 loop spans 14 amino acids. Germline-derived CDR1 and CDR2 are SGHTA and FQGNSA. CDR3 nucleotides: TGTGCCAGCAGATTAGGACAGAAGAACACTGAAGCTTTCTTT. Amino acid sequence: CASRLGQKNTEAFF.

This chain connects TRBV6-1 to TRBJ1-2; 7 bases match TRBD1. Germline values: CDR1 MNHNS, CDR2 SASEGT. V lost 7 bases, J lost 10 bases, and 15 bases stayed unmatched. The CDR3 is made up of 14 amino acids. The CDR3 DNA follows: TGTGCCAGCATGGGACTTAGGGGGCGAGTATCCTACACCTTC. It translates to CASMGLRGRVSYTF.

V is TRBV5-4 and J is TRBJ2-1; the D gene is possibly TRBD2 (5 bases). Trimming removed 6 bases from V and 8 bases from J, with 12 bases in between. Germline CDR1 reads SGHNT; CDR2 reads YYREEE (reference sequence). The CDR3 length is 12 residues. CDR3 in amino acids: CASTPIGDEQFF. The CDR3 DNA reads as TGTGCCAGCACCCCCATCGGGGATGAGCAGTTCTTC.

This chain joins TRBV27 and TRBJ2-7; D not certain. The CDR3 consists of 16 residues. Deletions cut 0 bases from V and 3 bases from J, with 15 bases between. From germline, CDR1 is MNHEY and CDR2 SMNVEV (reference sequence). The CDR3, as DNA: TGTGCCAGCAGTTTATCCGCAGTTAGTTCGGGCTACGAGCAGTACTTC. This gives the protein CASSLSAVSSGYEQYF.

V gene TRBV4-3 combines with J gene TRBJ1-2; 8 bases match TRBD1. CDR1 LGHNA and CDR2 YSLEER come from the germline V gene. After removal of 2 bases from V and 7 bases from J, the junction contained 12 bases not matched to a gene. The CDR3 contains 16 residues. The CDR3 DNA follows: TGCGCCAGCAGCCAAAGGTTTTCGGACAGGGCCCGTGGCTACACCTTC. This codes for CASSQRFSDRARGYTF.

There are many counts of this clone. This chain connects TRBV5-6 to TRBJ2-3; 7 bases map to TRBD1. The CDR3 covers 16 residues. With 4 bases clipped from V and 0 bases from J, the junction kept 8 bases outside the gene matches. Germline CDR1 SGHDT, CDR2 YYEEEE. This CDR3 is CASSTRQGDSTDTQYF. CDR3 coding DNA: TGTGCCAGCAGCACCAGACAGGGAGATAGCACAGATACGCAGTATTTT.

The chain uses TRBV11-2 and TRBJ1-2; 8 nucleotides align to TRBD1. Germline CDR1 and CDR2: SGHAT and FQNNGV. The CDR3 sequence is 15 residues long. The J segment lost 7 bases and the V segment lost 2 bases, leaving 9 bases of the junction unmatched. The CDR3 region has the DNA TGTGCCAGCAGCTTACAGGACAGGGTCCTCGGTGGCTACACCTTC. This gives the protein CASSLQDRVLGGYTF.

This clone occurred a few times. The chain employs TRBV29-1 and TRBJ1-2, with D uncertain. Germline values: CDR1 SQVTM, CDR2 ANQGSEA. The length of the CDR3 is 13 residues. Trimming left V 4 bases short and J 0 bases short, with 9 bases between. CDR3: CSVGSLSNYGYTF. The CDR3 bases are TGCAGCGTTGGAAGCCTGTCTAACTATGGCTACACCTTC.

The chain uses TRBV6-6 and TRBJ2-5; no firm D call. This CDR3 is 16 amino acids long. Trimming took off 4 bases at V and 5 bases at J, with 20 bases between the two ends. Germline lookup yields CDR1 MNHNY and CDR2 SVGAGI (reference sequence). The CDR3 DNA is TGTGCCAGCAGTTCATTCAGACTCATGTCCGGGGAGACCCAGTACTTC. It codes for CASSSFRLMSGETQYF.

The chain uses TRBV4-3 and TRBJ1-1; 7 positions agree with TRBD1. The germline gives CDR1 LGHNA, CDR2 YSLEER. The V gene end was trimmed by 0 bases and the J gene end by 11 bases; junction bases not matched to a gene: 6. There are 13 residues in the CDR3. This chain's CDR3 is CASSQDQGGQAFF. In DNA, the CDR3 is TGCGCCAGCAGCCAAGATCAGGGGGGTCAGGCTTTCTTT.

J is TRBJ1-3 and V is TRBV6-6; 10 positions agree with TRBD1. Germline CDR1 is MNHNY and CDR2 is SVGAGI (reference sequence). This CDR3 region has 16 residues. Germline trimming cut 7 bases from V and 0 bases from J; bases unmatched to any gene: 6. The CDR3 nucleotides read TGTGCCAGCACCCGAGGGGACAGGGGCTCTGGAAACACCATATATTTT. Translated: CASTRGDRGSGNTIYF.

The V and J genes are TRBV9 and TRBJ2-3; D is uncertain. Germline V CDR1 and CDR2: SGDLS, YYNGEE. The V gene lost 0 bases and the J gene lost 3 bases, with 17 bases spanning the gap. The CDR3 length is 17 residues. The DNA of the CDR3 is TGTGCCAGCAGCGTAGAACCTCCAGGTTCTCTTACAGATACGCAGTATTTT. It encodes CASSVEPPGSLTDTQYF.

The chain employs TRBV18 and TRBJ1-5, with 7 bases that match TRBD1. In germline, CDR1 is KGHSH, CDR2 LQKENI. CDR3 size: 13 residues. The J segment lost 4 bases and the V segment lost 6 bases, leaving 3 bases of the junction unmatched. The CDR3 loop reads CASSEQGNQPQHF. CDR3 coding DNA: TGTGCCAGCTCGGAACAGGGGAATCAGCCCCAGCATTTT.

The chain links TRBV7-2 to TRBJ1-5; no clear D. Germline V CDR1 and CDR2: SGHTA, FQGNSA. The V end lost 4 bases, the J end lost 6 bases, and 16 bases lay between the germline ends. The CDR3 contains 15 residues. CDR3 DNA: TGTGCCAGCAGCTCCGGGAAACAACCCTTTCAGCCCCAGCATTTT. This encodes CASSSGKQPFQPQHF.

The chain carries TRBV18 and TRBJ1-6; unclear D gene. This CDR3 has 15 amino acids. The ends were cut back, 2 bases at V and 7 bases at J, with 12 bases in the middle. Germline V gene lookup returns CDR1 KGHSH and CDR2 LQKENI. CDR3 sequence (DNA): TGTGCCAGCTCACCAAACGGAGACGGAAATTCACCCCTCCACTTT. It is translated as CASSPNGDGNSPLHF.

On this clone: One end of the junction varies from germline; a read error may be responsible. V gene TRBV5-1 combines with J gene TRBJ2-7, with a weak D call TRBD1 (6 bases). This CDR3 is 15 amino acids long. Germline V gene sequence: CDR1 SGHRS, CDR2 YFSETQ. The CDR3 spells CASGLSRDIHYEQYF. The CDR3 DNA follows: TGCGCCAGCGGCTTGTCAAGGGACATACACTACGAGCAGTACTTC.

The V and J genes are TRBV4-1 and TRBJ2-1, with D possibly matching TRBD2 (6 bases). This CDR3 contains 17 residues. CDR1 is MGHRA and CDR2 is YSYEKL in the germline V gene. Trimming took 1 base from V and 0 from J, leaving 13 bases between them. CDR3 bases: TGCGCCAGCAGCCAAGTCCCCCTTAGCGGCTCCTACAATGAGCAGTTCTTC. Translating gives CASSQVPLSGSYNEQFF.

This rearrangement joins TRBV19 to TRBJ1-2; TRBD1 matches 10 bases. There are 13 residues in the CDR3. With 5 bases clipped from V and 6 bases from J, the junction kept 3 bases outside the gene matches. Germline-derived CDR1 and CDR2 are LNHDA and SQIVND (reference sequence). CDR3 amino acids: CASSSGTGDGYTF. For the CDR3, the DNA is TGTGCCAGTAGTTCAGGGACAGGGGATGGCTACACCTTC.

The V call is TRBV7-9, the J call TRBJ1-1; a possible D gene is TRBD1 (5 bases). Trimming left V 5 bases short and J 1 base short, with 11 bases between. Germline CDR1 is SEHNR and CDR2 is FQNEAQ (reference sequence). This CDR3 has 14 residues. DNA of the CDR3: TGTGCCAGCAGCCAGGGACTGGGGAACACTGAAGCTTTCTTT. This gives the protein CASSQGLGNTEAFF.

The chain has TRBV5-4 and TRBJ1-4, with D possibly TRBD1 on 5 matching bases. The CDR3 is 13 amino acids. V lost 3 bases to trimming and J lost 5 bases, with 8 bases between them. CDR1 is SGHNT, CDR2 YYREEE, per germline (reference sequence). CDR3 sequence: CASSYQGNEKLFF. The DNA of the CDR3 is TGTGCCAGCAGCTACCAGGGAAATGAAAAACTGTTTTTT. Complete variable domain (other parts from reference TRBV5-4 and TRBJ1-4): ETGVTQSPTHLIKTRGQQVTLRCSSQSGHNTVSWYQQALGQGPQFIFQYYREEENGRGNFPPRFSGLQFPNYSSELNVNALELDDSALYLCASSYQGNEKLFFGSGTQLSVL.

The chain is built from TRBV10-3 and TRBJ1-6; possible D gene TRBD1, 5 bases. V was cut by 0 bases and J by 8 bases, with 14 bases left in between. Germline CDR1 and CDR2: ENHRY and SYGVKD. The CDR3 length is 16 residues. As DNA, the CDR3 is TGTGCCATCAGTGAGTCGGGGGGATCTGGGCATTCACCCCTCCACTTT. Translated, it gives CAISESGGSGHSPLHF.

The chain is built from TRBV5-1 and TRBJ2-7; 7 nucleotides align to TRBD1. After removal of 4 bases from V and 1 base from J, the junction contained 8 bases not matched to a gene. The CDR3 is made up of 15 amino acids. The germline V gene has CDR1 SGHRS and CDR2 YFSETQ. CDR3 bases: TGCGCCAGCAGCAAGACAGGGAGCAGGTCCTACGAGCAGTACTTC. Protein: CASSKTGSRSYEQYF.

The chain carries TRBV5-4 and TRBJ1-2; 9 bases are a match to TRBD1. The CDR3 is made up of 16 amino acids. Germline lookup yields CDR1 SGHNT and CDR2 YYREEE (reference sequence). The J segment lost 4 bases and the V segment lost 3 bases, leaving 10 bases of the junction unmatched. CDR3 sequence: CASSYLQGAYGYGYTF. The CDR3 DNA sequence: TGTGCCAGCAGCTACCTACAGGGGGCGTATGGCTATGGCTACACCTTC.

The rearrangement joins TRBV5-1 to TRBJ1-2; perhaps TRBD1 as D (5 bases). There are 13 residues in the CDR3. Germline CDR1 is SGHRS and CDR2 is YFSETQ. V was shortened by 2 bases and J by 5 bases, with 10 bases between the two germline ends. The CDR3 here is CASSFGGGYGYTF. DNA for the CDR3: TGCGCCAGCAGCTTCGGGGGGGGTTATGGCTACACCTTC.

The chain is built from TRBV5-4 and TRBJ1-4; D possibly corresponds to TRBD1 (6 bases). V lost 5 bases, J lost 7 bases, and 18 bases lay in between. CDR1 and CDR2 (germline): SGHNT, YYREEE (reference sequence). The CDR3 sequence is 15 residues long. The CDR3 DNA reads as TGTGCCAGCAGTTCCAAACAGGGATTGGGTGAAAAACTGTTTTTT. It translates to CASSSKQGLGEKLFF.